This T cell receptor beta chain was sequenced for a study of blood T cell repertoires in COVID-19. Overall study: Material from acute and convalescent COVID-19 was sourced from the United States, Italy and Spain. PBMCs, B-cell-depleted T cells, or T cells provided the cDNA or gDNA that made up the material.

In the authors' workflow: Scientists estimated how many nucleated cells there were by amplifying reference gene primers. TCRdb's table, derived via immunoSEQ multiplex PCR, lists solely in-frame clones and lacks some. D and trimming come from the DNA, and the V and J calls and clone size come from that table. The sample yields approximately 250,000 clones, around 83% seen once. This CDR3 is built from 15 residues. Germline V gene lookup returns CDR1 LGHDT and CDR2 YNNKEL (reference sequence). J gave up 7 bases and V 2 bases, and 10 bases lay outside the gene matches. The origin of this receptor is a woman aged 45-65 years with acute or convalescent COVID-19. Sequenced input: peripheral blood. The rearrangement uses TRBV3-1 (or the pseudogene TRBV3-2) and TRBJ2-7, with 8 bases fitting TRBD2. The CDR3 spells CASSQFNGGDTEQYF. The CDR3 DNA follows: TGTGCCAGCAGCCAATTCAACGGGGGGGATACGGAGCAGTACTTC.